This T cell receptor (beta chain) was identified in a study of OX40 agonist ivuxolimab in advanced cancers. Background on the whole study: Ivuxolimab, which targeted the costimulatory receptor OX40 (CD134), was an agonistic, fully human IgG2 monoclonal antibody. Intravenous ivuxolimab was administered to patients every 2 weeks at six dose levels: 0.01, 0.1, 0.3, 1.5, 3 and 10 mg/kg. Among the approximately 54 dose-escalation patients, around 20 had hepatocellular carcinoma, 15 or so melanoma, 9 renal cell carcinoma and 9 head and neck cancer. In the dose-escalation cohort, nearly 85% of patients were male, and the mean age was 60 years with a range of about 20 to 80. Prior anti-PD-1, anti-PD-L1 or anti-CTLA-4 therapy was permitted, and 30% to 45% of dose-escalation patients had received checkpoint inhibitors. Partial responses occurred in three dose-escalation patients, of whom one had hepatocellular carcinoma and two had cutaneous melanoma. The point of sequencing TCRbeta in the periphery was to test whether ivuxolimab changed TCR sequence diversity and drove clonal T-cell expansion. The paper reports the monotherapy dose-escalation portion (N of about 47 patients) of the phase I ivuxolimab trial. What the research found in general, with its limitations: Clonal expansion of both CD4+ and CD8+ blood T cells was observed from baseline to week 6 at doses 0.1 to 3.0 mg/kg. In the 0.1-3.0 mg/kg groups, partial responders were among the patients with the lowest normalized peripheral clonal expansion, particularly in CD8+ T cells. Antigen specificity was not determined for the clonally expanded peripheral T cells. On average, CD8+ T cells showed more expanded clones than CD4+ T cells after ivuxolimab. Low levels of normalized T-cell clonal expansion were also shown by some nonresponding patients.

The trial excluded patients who had a history of autoimmune disease or who were on systemic immunosuppression. Peripheral blood for TCR sequencing was collected from all dose cohorts at baseline, on cycle 4 day 1, and on cycle 7 day 1. The samples were drawn from a first-in-human, open-label, multicenter phase I dose-escalation trial of ivuxolimab. Adults with locally advanced or metastatic head and neck squamous cell, hepatocellular, melanoma or renal cell carcinoma were enrolled in the trial. CD4+ and CD8+ T cells were sorted separately from peripheral blood before TCR sequencing. As to this clone: Its antigen remains undetermined. The sample holds no much larger clone one base away, and base qualities are not on file.

To sequence the TCRbeta CDR3 region, genomic DNA was isolated from the sorted cells. The immunoSEQ Assay was used to sequence the TCRbeta CDR3 regions. What TCRdb holds here is the immuneACCESS table cut down to in-frame rearrangements. Part of the clones is not present; checked against another copy, under half of the missing clones reflect an unresolved V gene, and the others are unexplained. The sample table shows roughly 38,000 clones, and 80% to 90% are seen once. Approximately 0.6% of the sample rests with the top ten. This TCR was recovered from an adult with an advanced solid tumor such as melanoma, head and neck, liver or kidney cancer. This specimen consisted of CD4+ or CD8+ T cells sorted from blood, obtained in a trial of the OX40 agonist ivuxolimab.

The DNA sequence is as follows: TGTGCCAGTAGTATAGTACACTCCTTAATTAACCCTTATGGCTACACCTTC. It codes for CASSIVHSLINPYGYTF. Rearrangement joined TRBV19 to TRBJ1-2; the D gene is unclear. The CDR3 numbers 17 residues from cysteine through phenylalanine. The retained sequence is limited to the CDR3, 51 bases, with the frame set at the first base. Trimming at the junction amounts to 1 base on V and 5 bases on J, and the germline ends lie 20 bases apart. As encoded in the germline V gene (reference sequence), CDR1 is LNHDA while CDR2 is SQIVND.